The 13 T cell receptor beta chains below all came from one sample that was sequenced in a study of shared clonotypes between healthy human individuals. Clones were read by immunoSEQ multiplex PCR, and TCRdb kept only the in-frame ones, dropping some. The profile covers 2 million to 3 million clones, with over 85% appearing a single time and roughly 0.36% taken by the ten largest. Sequencing input: naive CD4+ T cells from PBMCs. The subset denotes: CD45RA+ positively selected. The receptor source for this set is a man younger than 35 in good health. Some clones in this sample may be carry-over from other donors' samples.

This rearrangement joins TRBV9 to TRBJ2-3, with D unclear. Germline-derived CDR1 and CDR2 are SGDLS and YYNGEE. Between the trimmed V and J ends, which lost 0 bases and 7 bases, there was a span of 15 bases. CDR3 size: 15 residues. The CDR3 DNA sequence: TGTGCCAGCAGCGTAGTAGGAGACCGGGCGAATACGCAGTATTTT. Protein sequence: CASSVVGDRANTQYF.

The rearrangement joins TRBV5-1 to TRBJ2-1, with 10 nucleotides matching TRBD2. After removal of 0 bases from V and 7 bases from J, the junction contained 7 bases not matched to a gene. There are 16 residues in the CDR3. CDR1 and CDR2 from the germline V gene are SGHRS and YFSETQ. Written as DNA, the CDR3 is TGCGCCAGCAGCTTGGAGGGTAGCGGGAGGTATAATGAGCAGTTCTTC. Its translation: CASSLEGSGRYNEQFF.

This clone was seen only a few times. V and J are TRBV6-1 and TRBJ2-1; D is possibly TRBD1 (5 bases). The V end was cut by 5 bases, the J end by 0 bases, with 11 bases between. In germline, CDR1 is MNHNS, CDR2 SASEGT. The CDR3 length is 15 residues. CDR3 residues: CASSQDRSSYNEQFF. The CDR3 DNA reads TGTGCCAGCAGTCAAGACAGAAGCTCCTACAATGAGCAGTTCTTC.

The chain links TRBV18 to TRBJ1-5, with TRBD1 matching over 7 bases. CDR3 size: 15 residues. Germline-derived CDR1 and CDR2 are KGHSH and LQKENI. V lost 4 bases and J lost 5; bases outside the gene matches: 8. CDR3 sequence (DNA): TGTGCCAGCTCACTGTCGACAGGGAGGGATCAGCCCCAGCATTTT. It encodes CASSLSTGRDQPQHF.

This chain connects TRBV29-1 to TRBJ2-7; maybe TRBD2 (6 bases). Deletions cut 7 bases from V and 0 bases from J, with 13 bases between. The CDR3 spans 13 residues. Germline V lookup: CDR1 SQVTM, CDR2 ANQGSEA. CDR3 in DNA: TGCAGCGGTGCCTCGGGGGTCTCCTACGAGCAGTACTTC. Amino acid sequence: CSGASGVSYEQYF.

J is TRBJ1-2 and V is TRBV19; D is possibly TRBD1 (5 bases). Germline assignment: CDR1 LNHDA and CDR2 SQIVND (reference sequence). CDR3 length: 14 residues. V gave up 4 bases and J gave up 4 bases, with 13 bases separating them. The CDR3 region is CASSNRQQPYGYTF. The CDR3 nucleotides are TGTGCCAGTAGTAACCGACAGCAACCCTATGGCTACACCTTC.

V gene TRBV5-1 combines with J gene TRBJ2-1; no firm D call. With 4 bases removed from V and 5 bases from J, the gap between germline ends came to 13 bases. CDR1 SGHRS and CDR2 YFSETQ come from the germline V gene. The CDR3 loop spans 14 amino acids. The DNA of the CDR3 is TGCGCCAGCAGCCTCCTAGTGGTAAACAATGAGCAGTTCTTC. This sequence encodes CASSLLVVNNEQFF. Complete variable domain (other parts from reference TRBV5-1 and TRBJ2-1): KAGVTQTPRYLIKTRGQQVTLSCSPISGHRSVSWYQQTPGQGLQFLFEYFSETQRNKGNFPGRFSGRQFSNSRSEMNVSTLELGDSALYLCASSLLVVNNEQFFGPGTRLTVL.

The V call is TRBV18, the J call TRBJ2-5; D possibly matches TRBD1 or TRBD2 (5 bases each). CDR3 length: 15 amino acids. Germline assignment: CDR1 KGHSH and CDR2 LQKENI. Trimming cost V 0 bases and J 7 bases, with 15 bases left between them. The CDR3 reads CASSPPKGISVTQYF. Here the CDR3 DNA reads TGTGCCAGCTCACCACCAAAGGGGATTAGCGTGACCCAGTACTTC.

In regard to this clone: Other nucleotide sequences from this sample produce the same CDR3. The chain employs TRBV29-1 and TRBJ1-1; no clear D. V lost 4 bases and J lost 0, with 6 bases in between. The CDR3 sequence is 12 residues long. Germline V gene data show CDR1 as SQVTM and CDR2 as ANQGSEA. CDR3 in amino acids: CSVGRMNTEAFF. CDR3 DNA sequence: TGCAGCGTTGGACGGATGAACACTGAAGCTTTCTTT.

Comment on this clone: Other DNA sequences from this sample encode an identical CDR3 as well. The chain links TRBV29-1 to TRBJ2-7; 11 bases are shared with TRBD1. The CDR3 consists of 13 residues. From germline, CDR1 is SQVTM and CDR2 ANQGSEA. The J segment lost 6 bases and the V segment lost 6 bases, leaving 7 bases of the junction unmatched. CDR3 region: CSVLGQGAREQYF. CDR3 sequence (DNA): TGCAGCGTCCTAGGACAGGGGGCCCGCGAGCAGTACTTC.

A remark on this clone: Other nucleotide sequences in the sample specify the same CDR3. V usage is TRBV5-6 and J usage is TRBJ1-3, with 7 bases fitting TRBD1. The germline gives CDR1 SGHDT, CDR2 YYEEEE. V was pared by 0 bases and J by 3 bases, with 3 bases of the junction left unmatched. This CDR3 comprises 15 residues. CDR3 in DNA: TGTGCCAGCAGCTTGGGTACAGGGGTTGGAAACACCATATATTTT. It is translated as CASSLGTGVGNTIYF.

The rearrangement uses TRBV19 and TRBJ2-1, with TRBD2 matching 7 bases. The CDR3 is made up of 15 amino acids. Germline CDR1 and CDR2: LNHDA and SQIVND (reference sequence). The V segment lost 5 bases and the J segment 1 base; nucleotides outside the gene matches: 5. This chain's CDR3 is CASSHRGVSYNEQFF. CDR3 coding DNA: TGTGCCAGTAGTCACCGGGGGGTTTCCTACAATGAGCAGTTCTTC.

This clone was seen only once. The chain has TRBV4-3 and TRBJ2-1; TRBD1 might be the D (6 bases). This CDR3 region has 19 residues. Trimming took 1 base from V and 0 from J, leaving 19 bases between them. The germline CDR1 and CDR2 sequences are LGHNA and YSLEER. DNA of the CDR3: TGCGCCAGCAGCCAAGGCGGCAGGGGAAGGCCAAGCTCCTACAATGAGCAGTTCTTC. It is translated as CASSQGGRGRPSSYNEQFF.